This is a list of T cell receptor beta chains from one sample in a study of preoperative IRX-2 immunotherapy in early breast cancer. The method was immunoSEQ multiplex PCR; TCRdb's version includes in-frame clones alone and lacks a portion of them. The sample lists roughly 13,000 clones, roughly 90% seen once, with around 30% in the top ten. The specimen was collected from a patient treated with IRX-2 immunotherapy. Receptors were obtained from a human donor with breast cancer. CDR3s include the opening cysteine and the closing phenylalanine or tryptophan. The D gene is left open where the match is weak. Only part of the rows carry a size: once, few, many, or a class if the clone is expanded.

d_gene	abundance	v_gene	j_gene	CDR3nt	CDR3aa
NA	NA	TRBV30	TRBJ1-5	TGTGCCTGGAGTGTGGGTCGCAGCAATCAGCCCCAGCATTTT	CAWSVGRSNQPQHF
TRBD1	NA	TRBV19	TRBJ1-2	TGTGCCAGTAGCATCGCACTTCGACAGGGGAACACCTTC	CASSIALRQGNTF
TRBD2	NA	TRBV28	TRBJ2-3	TGTGCCAGCAGTAATAGCGGGGGGAGTGGGACAGATACGCAGTATTTT	CASSNSGGSGTDTQYF
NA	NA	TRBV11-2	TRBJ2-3	TGTGCCAGCAGCCTAGACGAGGATACGCAGTATTTT	CASSLDEDTQYF
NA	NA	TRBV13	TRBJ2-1	TGTGCCAGCAGCTTAGGTTTTCCGGAGAGCAATGAGCAGTTCTTC	CASSLGFPESNEQFF
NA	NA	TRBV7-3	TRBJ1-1	TGTGCCAGCAGCTTCGTAGGGGAGACTGAAGCTTTCTTT	CASSFVGETEAFF
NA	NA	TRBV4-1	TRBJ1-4	TGCGCCAGCAGCCAAGGGTATAGCGAGAATGAAAAACTGTTTTTT	CASSQGYSENEKLFF
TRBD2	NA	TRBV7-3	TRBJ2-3	TGTGCCAGCAGCTTGTCCGGGACTAGGATGGATACGCAGTATTTT	CASSLSGTRMDTQYF
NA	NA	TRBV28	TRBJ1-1	TGTGCCAGCAGCCCCGGTGACAGGTACGGTGAAGCTTTCTTT	CASSPGDRYGEAFF
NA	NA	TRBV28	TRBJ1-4	TGTGCCAGCAGCGAGGGGCTAAATGAAAAACTGTTTTTT	CASSEGLNEKLFF
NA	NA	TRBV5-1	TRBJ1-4	TGCGCCAGCAGCTTGTGGTGGGGGGAGGACGAAAAACTGTTTTTT	CASSLWWGEDEKLFF
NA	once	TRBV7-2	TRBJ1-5	TGTGCCAGCAGCTTAACCTGGAATCAGCCCCAGCATTTT	CASSLTWNQPQHF
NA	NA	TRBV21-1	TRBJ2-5	TGCCCTGGGACTAGCGGGGAAGAGACCCAGTACTTC	CPGTSGEETQYF
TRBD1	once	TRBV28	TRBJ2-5	TGTGCCAGCAGTTTTAAGGGGGCCTTCCAAGAGACCCAGTACTTC	CASSFKGAFQETQYF
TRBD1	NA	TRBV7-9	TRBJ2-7	TGTGCCAGCAGCTTCACAGGGGGCAGTTCCTACGAGCAGTACTTC	CASSFTGGSSYEQYF
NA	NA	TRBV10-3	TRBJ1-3	TGTGCCATCAGTGAGTCGGCTACAGGGTTCTCTGGAAACACCATATATTTT	CAISESATGFSGNTIYF
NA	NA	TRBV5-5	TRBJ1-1	TGTGCCAGCAGCCTGGTGGGGCGGGGCACTGAAGCTTTCTTT	CASSLVGRGTEAFF
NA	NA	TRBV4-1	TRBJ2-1	TGCGCCAGCAGCCAAGGGGGAGGCAGGGGAAGATCGAATGAGCAGTTCTTC	CASSQGGGRGRSNEQFF
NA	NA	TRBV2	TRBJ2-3	TGTGCCAGCAGTCAGGTGGGCAGGGTGGAAGGTAGGCCCACAGATACGCAGTATTTT	CASSQVGRVEGRPTDTQYF
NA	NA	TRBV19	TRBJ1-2	TGTGCCAGTAGTATTAAGAGAAAACTCAACTATGGCTACACCTTC	CASSIKRKLNYGYTF
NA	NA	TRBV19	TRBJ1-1	TGTGCCAGTAGTAACAGGGTTGCTGAAGCTTTCTTT	CASSNRVAEAFF
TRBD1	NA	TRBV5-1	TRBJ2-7	TGCGCCAGCAGATCTGGACAGGGGGGTTCCTACGAGCAGTACTTC	CASRSGQGGSYEQYF
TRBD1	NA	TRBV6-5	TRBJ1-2	TGTGCCAGCACCCCCGGCCGGACAGGGTCTGGCTACACCTTC	CASTPGRTGSGYTF
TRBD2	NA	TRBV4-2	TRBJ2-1	TGTGCCAGCAGCCGGGAGGCACTAGCGGGGGTCAATGAGCAGTTCTTC	CASSREALAGVNEQFF
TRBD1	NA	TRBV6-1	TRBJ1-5	TGTGCCAGCAGTACCGGACAGGATAATCAGCCCCAGCATTTT	CASSTGQDNQPQHF
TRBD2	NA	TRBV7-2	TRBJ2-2	TGTGCCAGCAGCTTAAAGGCGGGGGGGGGCACCGGGGAGCTGTTTTTT	CASSLKAGGGTGELFF